This TCR beta chain was recovered during a study of T cells expressing NK-cell markers (dated by TCRdb to 2018 to 2020). Concerning the study at large: TCR beta-chain repertoires were profiled in sorted CD3+CD56+NKG2C+, CD3+CD56+NKG2C- and CD3+CD56-NKG2C+ T-cell subsets from eight donors. Of the eight sequenced donors, seven were found to be HCMV-seropositive and one was found to be HCMV-seronegative. The eight sequenced donors were randomly selected healthy volunteers, three men and five women. Sequencing of the libraries produced 2 x 150 bp reads on Illumina HiSeq 2000/2500, MiSeq or NextSeq. Points the paper makes about the study in general: It remained unclear whether the expanded NKG2C-expressing T cell clones were specific for HCMV antigens. In six donors, the dominant CD3+CD56+NKG2C+ clonotypes were found to rank among the top 10 CD8+ clonotypes and to make up roughly 1.0-7.5% of CD8+ T cells. Those dominant clonotypes were again the most abundant among CD3+CD56-NKG2C+ cells in a handful of donors, at roughly 25-65%.

CDR1 SGDLS and CDR2 YYNGEE were looked up in the germline V gene. From its cysteine to its phenylalanine, the CDR3 spans 14 amino acids. No DNA is listed. Sequencing was performed on an Illumina HiSeq 2000. 5'RACE template switching, by which a universal primer site and unique molecular identifiers were added, was used to make TCR beta cDNA libraries. Priming for cDNA synthesis came from the TCR beta constant segment, and two successive PCR amplification steps followed. In the original analysis: Reads were demultiplexed and grouped by UMI with MIGEC, and clonotypes were assembled and quantified with MiTCR. To exclude erroneous sequences, any TCR cDNA sequence not supported by at least two reads was discarded. The tcR package was used for downstream repertoire analysis, and clonotypes were matched between fractions using CDR3 nucleotide sequence together with V segment. VDJmatch was used to annotate antigen specificity against VDJdb, with one amino acid substitution allowed in CDR3. The reads went through TCRdb reprocessing, and each CDR3 protein sequence gets one entry with no DNA. TCRdb, rather than the study authors, made the V and J calls. The sample table gives about 410,000 distinct CDR3 sequences. The top ten constitute about 10% of the sample.

For this clonotype: Its antigen target is currently unknown.

A commercial ELISA kit detecting HCMV-specific IgG in serum was used to determine HCMV serostatus. Peripheral blood mononuclear cells were isolated from blood by Ficoll density gradient centrifugation. Sequencing used blood T cells: a sorted CD56 or NKG2C T cell subset, CD4+ or CD8+ T cells, or bulk PBMC T cells (not recorded which). The chain is assembled from TRBV9 and TRBJ2-1. This clonotype originated in a woman in her 50s in good health. Donor details come from another sample of the same person, matched by shared clones. The CDR3 reads CASSVGTSPNEQFF.